Following are 21 T cell receptor beta chains from one sample sequenced in a study of shared clonotypes between healthy human individuals. Some clones are missing from TCRdb's copy, which holds only in-frame ones; the method was immunoSEQ multiplex PCR. This table has about 1.1 million clones, 70% to 85% appearing once. Sequenced material: memory CD4+ T cells from PBMCs. Subset defined: CD45RA-negative fraction. All receptors come from a young man in good health. Some clones in this sample may be carry-over from other donors' samples.

The chain uses TRBV5-1 and TRBJ2-3, with 10 positions matching TRBD1. The germline V gene encodes CDR1 SGHRS and CDR2 YFSETQ. V lost 4 bases and J lost 4; bases outside the gene matches: 6. This CDR3 contains 15 residues. The CDR3 region has the DNA TGCGCCAGCAGCGGGCAGGGACAGGGGTCAGATACGCAGTATTTT. Protein sequence: CASSGQGQGSDTQYF.

CDR3 bases: TGTGCCAGCAGTTGGACAGGTGTTCCCTACGAGCAGTACTTC. It translates to CASSWTGVPYEQYF. This chain links TRBV28 with TRBJ2-7, with 7 bases matching TRBD1. J lost 2 bases, V lost 4 bases, and 5 bases had no gene match. Germline assignment: CDR1 MDHEN and CDR2 SYDVKM. The CDR3 consists of 14 residues.

This clone appeared once. This chain uses TRBV28 with TRBJ2-5; D might be TRBD1 (5 bases). Trimming cost V 5 bases and J 0 bases, with 13 bases left between them. The CDR3 consists of 15 residues. Germline CDR1 reads MDHEN; CDR2 reads SYDVKM. The CDR3 is CASSRQKPYQETQYF. CDR3 bases: TGTGCCAGCAGTAGACAGAAACCGTACCAAGAGACCCAGTACTTC.

This clone was seen once. The same CDR3 also results from other DNA sequences found in this sample. The rearrangement uses TRBV7-8 and TRBJ1-1, with TRBD1 matching over 7 bases. Germline V CDR1 and CDR2: SGHVS, FQNEAQ. The CDR3 is 13 amino acids. The J segment lost 5 bases and the V segment lost 1 base, leaving 1 base of the junction unmatched. This CDR3 is CASSLDRGTEAFF. CDR3 sequence (DNA): TGTGCCAGCAGCTTAGACAGGGGAACTGAAGCTTTCTTT.

A remark on this clone: The likely explanation is a read error, given a far larger clone one base away. The rearrangement links TRBV6-1 to TRBJ1-2; D uncertain. This CDR3 contains 15 residues. Germline CDR1 and CDR2: MNHNS and SASEGT. This chain's CDR3 is CACSEASTGGYGYTF. The CDR3 DNA follows: TGTGCCTGCAGTGAAGCATCGACCGGCGGGTATGGCTACACCTTC.

This sequence joins TRBV6-5 and TRBJ2-7, with 8 nucleotides matching TRBD2. The CDR3 runs to 15 residues. The junction had 13 bases not matched to a gene; V was cut back by 6 bases and J by 6 bases. Germline lookup yields CDR1 MNHEY and CDR2 SVGAGI. This CDR3 reads CASSPSGSDFAEQYF. Here the CDR3 DNA reads TGTGCCAGCAGCCCCAGCGGGAGCGATTTCGCCGAGCAGTACTTC.

This clone was picked up one time. The J gene is TRBJ2-4, the V gene TRBV21-1; the table gives TRBD2 as D, unverified against the DNA. TRBV21-1 is a known pseudogene. This CDR3 region has 13 residues. The CDR3 DNA follows: TGTGCCAGCAGCTCGGGTCTTAAAAACATTCAGTACTTC. This codes for CASSSGLKNIQYF.

The J gene is TRBJ1-4, the V gene TRBV18; 7 bases are shared with TRBD1. The CDR3 covers 16 residues. The germline V gene encodes CDR1 KGHSH and CDR2 LQKENI. J was trimmed by 4 bases and V by 0 bases; bases with no gene match: 5. In nucleotides, the CDR3 is TGTGCCAGCTCACCACCGGGGGGACAGTTTAATGAAAAACTGTTTTTT. Protein sequence: CASSPPGGQFNEKLFF.

As concerns this clone: This CDR3 is missing its conserved last phenylalanine or tryptophan, likely due to a read error. The limits of the CDR3 on the DNA are not certain, so only TCRdb's listed CDR3 is given. This chain connects TRBV5-1 to TRBJ2-7; the table gives TRBD1 as D, unverified against the DNA. The CDR3 is 9 amino acids in total, end residues counted. In germline, CDR1 is SGHRS, CDR2 YFSETQ. CDR3 residues: CATAHLRVL.

Regarding this clone: Distinct nucleotide sequences in the sample also encode this CDR3. This chain links TRBV30 with TRBJ2-1, with 12 bases that match TRBD2. The germline gives CDR1 GTSNPN, CDR2 SVGIG (reference sequence). The CDR3 has 14 amino acids. The J segment lost 6 bases and the V segment lost 3 bases, leaving 3 bases of the junction unmatched. CDR3 sequence: CAWRTSGSGNEQFF. DNA for the CDR3: TGTGCCTGGAGGACTAGCGGGAGCGGCAATGAGCAGTTCTTC.

This clone was seen a few times. This chain joins TRBV6-6 and TRBJ2-3, with TRBD2 identical over 11 bases. CDR3 length equals 15 residues. CDR1 MNHNY and CDR2 SVGAGI come from the germline V gene (reference sequence). Trimming took 8 bases from V and 3 from J; bases not matched to a gene: 7. DNA of the CDR3: TGTGCCAGCGGGGGGGCTAGCGGGAGGACAGATACGCAGTATTTT. Translation: CASGGASGRTDTQYF.

J is TRBJ2-1 and V is TRBV18; D not certain. Germline CDR1 reads KGHSH; CDR2 reads LQKENI. CDR3 length: 13 amino acids. Trimming stripped 5 bases from V and 7 bases from J, with 12 bases between. The CDR3 DNA sequence: TGTGCCAGCTCAGCTCCGGGTCGGAATGAGCAGTTCTTC. Translation: CASSAPGRNEQFF.

This clone turned up a few times. V gene TRBV14 combines with J gene TRBJ1-1, with a weak D call TRBD1 (5 bases). Between the trimmed V and J ends, which lost 4 bases and 11 bases, there was a span of 17 bases. CDR3 length: 13 residues. Germline V lookup: CDR1 SGHDN, CDR2 FVKESK. CDR3 nucleotide sequence: TGTGCCAGCAGCCCCACAACGCAGGGAGGGGCTTTCTTT. It is translated as CASSPTTQGGAFF.

V and J are TRBV4-2 and TRBJ2-6; D may be TRBD1 or TRBD2 (5 bases each). The CDR3 sequence is 17 residues long. Germline V lookup: CDR1 LGHNA, CDR2 YNFKEQ. The V gene lost 4 bases and the J gene lost 0 bases, with 13 bases spanning the gap. The CDR3 loop is CASSRDGQTSGANVLTF. In DNA form, the CDR3 reads TGTGCCAGCAGCCGGGACGGGCAAACCTCTGGGGCCAACGTCCTGACTTTC.

The chain recombines TRBV30 with TRBJ2-1; D may correspond to TRBD1 or TRBD2 (6 bases each). Germline loops: CDR1 GTSNPN, CDR2 SVGIG (reference sequence). This CDR3 region has 13 residues. With 1 base removed from V and 8 bases from J, the gap between germline ends came to 12 bases. The CDR3 sequence: CAWSDGGRYEQFF. The CDR3 DNA sequence: TGTGCCTGGAGTGATGGGGGGCGTTATGAGCAGTTCTTC.

This clone was recorded a few times. V and J are TRBV28 and TRBJ1-3; a weak D match, TRBD1 (5 bases). The CDR3 is 16 amino acids. Germline V gene lookup returns CDR1 MDHEN and CDR2 SYDVKM. V lost 4 bases and J 6 bases, leaving 19 bases between the germline ends. The CDR3 region is CASSSQGSYAANTIYF. CDR3 DNA sequence: TGTGCCAGCAGTTCTCAGGGTTCCTACGCTGCAAACACCATATATTTT.

The rearrangement joins TRBV6-1 to TRBJ2-5, with D perhaps matching TRBD2 (5 bases). Deletions cut 3 bases from V and 5 bases from J, with 16 bases between. Germline assignment: CDR1 MNHNS and CDR2 SASEGT. The CDR3 runs to 15 residues. The CDR3 sequence: CASSEAGRSSETQYF. CDR3 DNA sequence: TGTGCCAGCAGTGAGGCGGGCCGGTCGTCCGAGACCCAGTACTTC.

Regarding this clone: Other DNA sequences of this sample code for an identical CDR3. The chain joins TRBV5-1 to TRBJ1-1; D is possibly TRBD1 (6 bases). The CDR3 spans 13 residues. V was shortened by 3 bases and J by 2 bases, with 8 bases between the two germline ends. Germline values: CDR1 SGHRS, CDR2 YFSETQ. CDR3 in amino acids: CASSWTENTEAFF. In nucleotides, the CDR3 is TGCGCCAGCAGCTGGACAGAAAACACTGAAGCTTTCTTT.

The chain carries TRBV4-1 and TRBJ2-1, with D perhaps matching TRBD2 (5 bases). Germline assignment: CDR1 MGHRA and CDR2 YSYEKL. The CDR3 totals 15 residues. V shed 1 base and J shed 7 bases, with 14 bases lying between them. CDR3 residues: CASSQVRGFGNEQFF. For the CDR3, the DNA is TGCGCCAGCAGCCAAGTCAGAGGGTTTGGGAATGAGCAGTTCTTC.

As DNA, the CDR3 is TGCGCCAGCAGCCAAGTTCTAGCGGGGGGCGCAGATACGCAGTATTTT. Translated: CASSQVLAGGADTQYF. V usage is TRBV4-1 and J usage is TRBJ2-3; 11 nucleotides agree with TRBD2. There are 16 residues in the CDR3. After removal of 1 base from V and 4 bases from J, the junction contained 4 bases not matched to a gene. Germline V gene data show CDR1 as MGHRA and CDR2 as YSYEKL.

The CDR3: CASSLAGGSRDEQYF. The CDR3 coding sequence is TGTGCCAGCAGCTTAGCTGGCGGGAGCCGCGACGAGCAGTACTTC. The chain links TRBV7-2 to TRBJ2-7; 7 nucleotides agree with TRBD2. V was clipped by 0 bases and J by 5 bases; unmatched bases: 7. The CDR3 is 15 residues long. Looked up from germline, CDR1 is SGHTA and CDR2 is FQGNSA.